This TCR beta chain is from a study of blood T cell repertoires in COVID-19. Germline lookup yields CDR1 LGHDT and CDR2 YNNKEL (reference sequence). This CDR3 region has 13 residues. The V end lost 6 bases, the J end lost 1 base, and 6 bases lay between the germline ends. The protocol was immunoSEQ multiplex PCR, while the TCRdb copy is restricted to in-frame clones and leaves out a portion. This sample has roughly 200,000 clones, with 82% found just once. Sequencing was performed on PBMCs or T cells enriched from blood (not recorded which). This sequence was found in a woman aged 55-75 years with acute COVID-19. V is TRBV3-1 (or the pseudogene TRBV3-2) and J is TRBJ1-4; D is possibly TRBD1 (6 bases). The CDR3 here is CASRQGTNEKLFF. The CDR3 nucleotides read TGTGCCAGCAGACAGGGAACTAATGAAAAACTGTTTTTT.